The entry that follows covers one T cell receptor (beta chain) sequence. Its antigen is not known. Everyone who donated was a healthy bone marrow donor. Likely unrecorded immune exposures existed in these nominally healthy donors. The germline CDR1 and CDR2 sequences are SGHVS and FQNEAQ. The V end lost 5 bases, the J end lost 5 bases, and 13 bases lay between the germline ends. This CDR3 spans 14 amino acids. PCR employed 60 Vbeta and 13 Jbeta primers. Generated by immunoSEQ multiplex PCR, the TCRdb table keeps only in-frame clones and is missing some. The sample includes 130,000 to 150,000 clones, over 80% of them seen just once. This entry belongs to a study of cytomegalovirus exposure and HLA in healthy donors. Study-level results: A later analysis found most CMV-associated TCR beta chains apparently HLA-restricted. While the bulk of TCR sequences proved rare, some public TCRs turned up in many donors.

Sequencing was carried out using PBMCs. The V gene is TRBV7-8, the J gene TRBJ2-4; D perhaps matches TRBD1 (5 bases). The receptor was derived from a woman aged 25 to 39 in good health and CMV-seronegative. CDR3 DNA sequence: TGTGCCAGCAGCCCCTCAGGGTGGCAAAACATTCAGTACTTC. It translates to CASSPSGWQNIQYF. Supplemented by reference TRBV7-8 and TRBJ2-4, the full variable domain reads GAGVSQSPRYKVAKRGQDVALRCDPISGHVSLFWYQQALGQGPEFLTYFQNEAQLDKSGLPSDRFFAERPEGSVSTLKIQRTQQEDSAVYLCASSPSGWQNIQYFGAGTRLSVL.